The entry below gives a single T cell receptor beta chain sequence along with its context. Its antigen is as yet unknown. Trimming removed 3 bases at V and 6 bases at J, with 15 bases between. Germline V gene data show CDR1 as SGHVS and CDR2 as FNYEAQ. The CDR3 is 15 residues long. This entry belongs to a study of T cells after yellow fever vaccination. Overall study: Preparation used SMART-Seq v4 Ultra Low Input for the low-cell-number fractions. General study findings and limits: Few clonotypes appeared in both CD4 and CD8 compartments. The study re-detected most primary-vaccination clones after the booster (96% CD4, just over 85% CD8).

They built TCR cDNA with 5'RACE template switching, a step that put in a universal primer site and UMIs. MiXCR, applied by TCRdb to the 5' RACE reads, yields one record per CDR3 protein. Of under 400,000 distinct CDR3 sequences listed, 11% are singletons. The material sequenced was PBMCs, taken on the day of the first yellow fever vaccination. The chain is built from TRBV7-6 and TRBJ2-1, with D possibly TRBD1 on 5 matching bases. This clonotype originated in a man younger than 30 who received the YFV17D yellow fever vaccine. In DNA, the CDR3 is TGTGCCAGCAGCTTGTATGGACATTGGTCCAATGAGCAGTTCTTC. Encoded protein: CASSLYGHWSNEQFF.